This T cell receptor beta chain is drawn from a study of T cells in Graves' hyperthyroidism and ophthalmopathy. Study-wide results and limits: Most clonotypes expanded in the thyroid (above 0.001) were also present in blood.

Cells are PBMCs isolated from 9 to 10 ml of fresh blood. This clonotype was seen ten or more times. The antigen is undetermined. RNA transcripts provided the source from which TCR beta CDR3 regions were amplified. During a first-round RT-PCR of the TCR CDR3, the HTBI primer set was used. From the multiplex PCR reads, TCRdb called clonotypes with MiXCR, one entry per CDR3 protein. The data hold nearly 250,000 distinct CDR3 sequences, with more than 20% observed a single time. What was sequenced was blood. The source of this sequence is a woman in her forties with Graves' ophthalmopathy.

DNA of the CDR3: TGCAGTGCTAGAGAGGGGGAAATGAACACTGAAGCTTTCTTT. It yields the protein CSAREGEMNTEAFF. The V call is TRBV20-1, the J call TRBJ1-1, with a possible D match to TRBD1 (5 bases). The ends were cut back, 0 bases at V and 0 bases at J, with 8 bases in the middle. CDR1 and CDR2 from the germline V gene are DFQATT and SNEGSKA (reference sequence). The CDR3 length is 14 residues.